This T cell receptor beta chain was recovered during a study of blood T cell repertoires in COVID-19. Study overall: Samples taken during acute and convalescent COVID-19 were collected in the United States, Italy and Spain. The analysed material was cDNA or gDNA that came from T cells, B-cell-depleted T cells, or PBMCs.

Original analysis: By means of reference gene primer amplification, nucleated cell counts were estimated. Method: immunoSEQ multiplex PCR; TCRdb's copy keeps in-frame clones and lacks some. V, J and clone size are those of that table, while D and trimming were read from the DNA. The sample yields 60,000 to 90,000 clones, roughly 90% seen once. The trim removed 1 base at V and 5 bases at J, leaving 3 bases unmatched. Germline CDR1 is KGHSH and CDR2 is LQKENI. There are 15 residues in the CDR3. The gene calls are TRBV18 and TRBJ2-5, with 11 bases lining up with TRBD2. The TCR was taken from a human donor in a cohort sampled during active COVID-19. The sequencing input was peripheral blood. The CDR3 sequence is CASSPLPSGRETQYF. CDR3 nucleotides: TGTGCCAGCTCACCACTACCTAGCGGGAGGGAGACCCAGTACTTC.